Below, 3 T cell receptor beta chains from the same sample are listed, as sequenced in a study of cytomegalovirus exposure and HLA in healthy donors. A multiplex PCR was run with 60 Vbeta primers and 13 Jbeta primers. The assay was immunoSEQ multiplex PCR, and TCRdb's table has in-frame clones only and misses some. The repertoire has about 61,000 clones, roughly nine tenths of them found once; the top ten carry approximately 1.5%. The sample comprised PBMCs. These receptors were obtained from a young man in good health and CMV-seropositive.

This sequence joins TRBV12-5 and TRBJ2-7, with D unresolved. CDR1 and CDR2 from the germline V gene are LGHNT and FRNRAP. The CDR3 is 12 residues long. Between the trimmed V and J ends, which lost 0 bases and 4 bases, there was a span of 4 bases. The DNA of the CDR3 is TGTGCTAGTGGTTTGGTTCTTTACGAGCAGTACTTC. It yields the protein CASGLVLYEQYF.

This chain uses TRBV19 with TRBJ1-1, with no clear D. The CDR3 runs to 12 residues. The germline CDR1 and CDR2 sequences are LNHDA and SQIVND (reference sequence). Trimming removed 4 bases at V and 3 bases at J, with 6 bases between. The CDR3 loop reads CASSTRDTEAFF. Written as DNA, the CDR3 is TGTGCCAGTAGTACCCGCGACACTGAAGCTTTCTTT.

With regard to this clone: A junction end diverges from the germline sequence, so it may reflect a read error. The identical CDR3 is also encoded by other nucleotide sequences in the sample. The rearrangement joins TRBV9 to TRBJ2-3; 13 nucleotides match TRBD2. The CDR3 has 15 residues. Germline CDR1 SGDLS, CDR2 YYNGEE. CDR3 coding DNA: TGCGCCAGCAGTAGGACTAGCGGGAGTGCAGATACGCAGTATTTT. It yields the protein CASSRTSGSADTQYF.